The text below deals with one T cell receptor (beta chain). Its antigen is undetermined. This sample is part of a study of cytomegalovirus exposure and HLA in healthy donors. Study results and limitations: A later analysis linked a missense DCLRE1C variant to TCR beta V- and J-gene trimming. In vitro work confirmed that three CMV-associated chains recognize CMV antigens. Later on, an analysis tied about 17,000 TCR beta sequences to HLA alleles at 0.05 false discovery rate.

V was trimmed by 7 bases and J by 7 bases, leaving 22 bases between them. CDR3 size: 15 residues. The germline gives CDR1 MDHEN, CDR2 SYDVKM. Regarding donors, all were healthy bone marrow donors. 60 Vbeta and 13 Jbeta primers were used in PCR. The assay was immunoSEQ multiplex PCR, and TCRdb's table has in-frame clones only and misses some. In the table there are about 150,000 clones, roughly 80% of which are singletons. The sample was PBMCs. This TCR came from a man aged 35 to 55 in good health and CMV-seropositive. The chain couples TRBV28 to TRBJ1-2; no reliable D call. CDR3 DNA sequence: TGTGCCAGCACCGAACCCCCTGCGGGGAGTCGTGGCTACACCTTC. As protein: CASTEPPAGSRGYTF.